A single sample gave rise to the 16 T cell receptor beta chains below, sequenced in a study of blood T cells in healthy people across ages. A second PCR of 7 to 11 cycles used a sample-barcoded 5' primer and a J-beta primer mix. TCRdb ran MiXCR on the 5' RACE reads and lists one entry per CDR3 protein. The data contain about 930,000 distinct CDR3 sequences, about 28% of them seen just once; the ten biggest clones take up roughly a tenth. The sample also formed part of further work on T cells of mothers and their children.

What was sequenced was blood. These receptors all come from a woman aged 40 to 50 in good health.

The CDR3 region is CASSTSRNIQDTQYF. As DNA, the CDR3 is TGTGCCAGCTCGACTAGCCGGAACATACAAGATACGCAGTATTTT. This chain uses TRBV18 with TRBJ2-3; 7 bases map to TRBD2. Losses at the gene ends were 6 bases for V and 5 bases for J; bases not matched to a gene: 11. The CDR3 sequence is 15 residues long. Germline CDR1 is KGHSH and CDR2 is LQKENI.

V usage is TRBV11-2 and J usage is TRBJ1-2; 7 bases line up with TRBD1. Germline CDR1 reads SGHAT; CDR2 reads FQNNGV. The CDR3 is made up of 15 amino acids. The ends lost 5 bases at V and 0 bases at J; junction bases unmatched: 6. CDR3 loop: CASSQGTDSNYGYTF. The CDR3 nucleotides are TGTGCCAGCAGCCAAGGGACAGATTCTAACTATGGCTACACCTTC.

This clonotype was counted at least ten times. V is TRBV6-2 or TRBV6-3 and J is TRBJ2-3, with unresolved D. V shed 0 bases and J shed 3 bases, with 7 bases lying between them. Germline CDR1 MNHEY, CDR2 SVGEGT. CDR3 length: 14 residues. The DNA of the CDR3 is TGTGCCAGCAGTTACTCGGTCTCTACAGATACGCAGTATTTT. Protein: CASSYSVSTDTQYF.

The V and J genes are TRBV5-5 and TRBJ2-4, with a tentative D call TRBD2 (6 bases). Trimming took off 5 bases at V and 12 bases at J, with 12 bases between the two ends. The CDR3 is 11 amino acids. Germline V gene sequence: CDR1 SGHKS, CDR2 YYEKEE (reference sequence). CDR3 residues: CASSPGSPQYF. In DNA, the CDR3 is TGTGCCAGCAGTCCCGGGAGCCCTCAGTACTTC.

This clonotype was seen a handful of times. V and J are TRBV20-1 and TRBJ2-7; 10 bases map to TRBD2. Germline lookup yields CDR1 DFQATT and CDR2 SNEGSKA (reference sequence). Trimming took 3 bases from V and 7 from J; bases not matched to a gene: 12. This CDR3 comprises 15 residues. CDR3 DNA: TGCAGTGCTAGTCTCGCTAGCGGGAGCTCGAGGGAGCAGTACTTC. It encodes CSASLASGSSREQYF.

This clonotype occurred a few times. V is TRBV6-2 or TRBV6-3 and J is TRBJ1-1, with TRBD1 as a possible D gene (6 bases). V lost 2 bases to trimming and J lost 4 bases, with 14 bases between them. Germline-derived CDR1 and CDR2 are MNHEY and SVGEGT. The CDR3 loop spans 15 amino acids. CDR3 sequence reads: CASSYLGRGGTEAFF. The DNA for the CDR3 is TGTGCCAGCAGTTACCTAGGCAGGGGAGGCACTGAAGCTTTCTTT.

The rearrangement uses TRBV29-1 and TRBJ1-2, with 9 bases matching TRBD1. Germline assignment: CDR1 SQVTM and CDR2 ANQGSEA. The CDR3 has 14 residues. With 2 bases clipped from V and 2 bases from J, the junction kept 3 bases outside the gene matches. The CDR3 loop is CSVEPGTGNYGYTF. In nucleotides, the CDR3 is TGCAGCGTTGAACCCGGGACAGGGAACTATGGCTACACCTTC.

On this clonotype itself: It may be a read error: a sequence one base away is much more abundant. CDR3 DNA: TGTGCCAGCACACCGGACAGGGTCCTGTACTTC. It yields the protein CASTPDRVLYF. The chain links TRBV18 to TRBJ2-5; TRBD1 agrees at 8 bases. This CDR3 region has 11 residues. Germline CDR1 is KGHSH and CDR2 is LQKENI.

This clonotype was counted many times. The V and J genes are TRBV7-2 and TRBJ1-4, with D perhaps matching TRBD1 (6 bases). The CDR3 is made up of 14 amino acids. Germline lookup yields CDR1 SGHTA and CDR2 FQGNSA. With 3 bases removed from V and 5 bases from J, the gap between germline ends came to 10 bases. The CDR3 DNA reads as TGTGCCAGCAGCTTGGCAGGGGTGAATGAAAAACTGTTTTTT. It yields the protein CASSLAGVNEKLFF.

The chain couples TRBV10-3 to TRBJ2-7; TRBD2 might be the D (5 bases). Germline CDR1 and CDR2: ENHRY and SYGVKD. V lost 7 bases to trimming and J lost 0 bases, with 16 bases between them. The CDR3 length is 15 residues. This CDR3 is CAIKSRGTLSYEQYF. For the CDR3, the DNA is TGTGCCATCAAGTCACGGGGTACTCTCTCCTACGAGCAGTACTTC.

The V gene is TRBV6-1, the J gene TRBJ2-1, with 13 bases identical to TRBD2. V gave up 8 bases and J gave up 0 bases; unmatched junction bases: 13. The CDR3 totals 19 residues. Per germline, CDR1 MNHNS and CDR2 SASEGT. The CDR3 loop is CASRGVGTSGVSSYNEQFF. Here the CDR3 DNA reads TGTGCCAGCCGAGGGGTGGGGACTAGCGGGGTTAGCTCCTACAATGAGCAGTTCTTC.

This clonotype was counted between two and nine times. The chain recombines TRBV18 with TRBJ2-7; 7 positions agree with TRBD2. Per germline, CDR1 KGHSH and CDR2 LQKENI. The CDR3 totals 15 residues. The V segment lost 3 bases and the J segment 1 base; nucleotides outside the gene matches: 6. Written as DNA, the CDR3 is TGTGCCAGCTCACCGACCAGGGAGGGATCCTACGAGCAGTACTTC. This gives the protein CASSPTREGSYEQYF.

V usage is TRBV13 and J usage is TRBJ2-1, with 13 bases fitting TRBD2. V dropped 2 bases and J dropped 3; count of bases not matched to a gene: 10. In germline, CDR1 is PRHDT, CDR2 FYEKMQ (reference sequence). The CDR3 totals 19 residues. CDR3 sequence (DNA): TGTGCCAGCAGCTTAATAGCGACTAGCGGGGGGAGCCGCTACAATGAGCAGTTCTTC. Amino acid sequence: CASSLIATSGGSRYNEQFF.

The J gene is TRBJ2-3, the V gene TRBV12-3 or TRBV12-4; 11 nucleotides align to TRBD2. The CDR3 is 16 residues long. Unmatched junction bases numbered 4, after V lost 1 base and J lost 4 bases. This chain's CDR3 is CASSLVAGGRADTQYF. For the CDR3, the DNA is TGTGCCAGCAGTTTAGTAGCGGGGGGGCGAGCAGATACGCAGTATTTT.

The V gene is TRBV24-1, the J gene TRBJ2-7, with D unclear. The CDR3 has 12 residues. With 1 base removed from V and 7 bases from J, the gap between germline ends came to 7 bases. Germline CDR1 is KGHDR and CDR2 is SFDVKD. The CDR3 DNA reads as TGTGCCACCAGTGATTTCGGGCAAGAGCAGTACTTC. Translated, it gives CATSDFGQEQYF.

This clonotype was recorded at least ten times. This chain connects TRBV7-9 to TRBJ2-7; D unresolved. V was pared by 5 bases and J by 5 bases, with 10 bases between. The V gene's germline CDR1 is SEHNR and CDR2 FQNEAQ (reference sequence). The CDR3 is 12 amino acids. CDR3 protein: CASSPTGNEQYF. CDR3 in DNA: TGTGCCAGCAGCCCGACTGGAAACGAGCAGTACTTC.